The entry below describes one T cell receptor beta chain. Its antigen has not been determined. There are no base qualities to consult, and no much larger clone falls within one base. The sample belongs to a study of circulating tumor DNA in untreated peripheral T-cell lymphoma (dated by TCRdb to the early 2020s). Library method: the immunoSEQ multiplex PCR assay. The table comes from immuneACCESS by way of TCRdb, which keeps in-frame sequences with V and J called. Part of the clones is missing from these tables; in studies checked, under half for an unresolved V gene and the rest for unknown reasons. The sample table holds around 6,000 clones, of which 62% were seen once. Jointly, the top ten make up around 60% of the sample. To identify tumor-specific TCR clonotypes, tumor tissue taken at baseline, before any treatment, was sequenced. The study used next-generation sequencing of T-cell receptor sequences to monitor peripheral T-cell lymphoma patients receiving frontline treatment on a trial.

General conclusions and limits of the study: Tumor-specific clonotypes were identified in roughly 75% of patients, from 85% to 90% of baseline tissues and approximately 67% of baseline serum samples.

The germline V gene (reference sequence) supplies CDR1 LNHDA and CDR2 SQIVND. The trim is 5 bases for V and 1 base for J, with a gap of 17 bases between the germline ends. There are 16 amino acids in the CDR3, from cysteine to phenylalanine inclusive. Only the CDR3 part of the read is kept: 48 bases, read in frame from the first base. Specimen: tumor tissue. The receptor's source is a human donor with peripheral T-cell lymphoma. The receptor chain draws on TRBV19 and TRBJ2-5; the D gene is perhaps TRBD1, on 7 matching bases. The DNA reads TGTGCCAGTAGTGCCCATCCAGGGGGGATCCAAGAGACCCAGTACTTC. This yields the protein CASSAHPGGIQETQYF. The full variable domain, with segments outside the CDR3 supplied by the reference TRBV19 and TRBJ2-5 proteins, appears as DGGITQSPKYLFRKEGQNVTLSCEQNLNHDAMYWYRQDPGQGLRLIYYSQIVNDFQKGDIAEGYSVSREKKESFPLTVTSAQKNPTAFYLCASSAHPGGIQETQYFGPGTRLLVL.